The 13 T cell receptor beta chains given below trace back to one sample, sequenced in a study of T-cell reconstitution after alpha-beta-depleted transplantation in children. A library of TCRbeta sequences, prepared with unique molecular identifiers, was generated. Via MiXCR, TCRdb re-called the PCR reads, giving one row per CDR3 protein. The sample records 240,000 or so distinct CDR3 sequences, 7.5% to 9.5% being singletons. This specimen was PBMCs, mostly from graft donor cells, taken 180 days after TCRalphabeta/CD19-depleted stem cell transplant. The receptor source for this set is a male patient under 18 who had a stem cell transplant for acute lymphoblastic leukemia, so the T cells may come from the graft donor.

This clonotype was observed at least ten times. The chain joins TRBV10-3 to TRBJ2-5; TRBD2 matches 13 bases. The length of the CDR3 is 20 residues. CDR1 and CDR2 (germline): ENHRY, SYGVKD. V was clipped by 0 bases and J by 0 bases; unmatched bases: 10. The CDR3, as DNA: TGTGCCATCAGTGAGTCAGGGACTAGCGGGGCCTTTCCGTACCAAGAGACCCAGTACTTC. It encodes CAISESGTSGAFPYQETQYF.

There are many counts of this clonotype. CDR3 nucleotides: TGTGCCAGCAGAAGGACTAGCGGGGGGGCCTACGAGCAGTACTTC. It codes for CASRRTSGGAYEQYF. V is TRBV2 and J is TRBJ2-7; the match to TRBD2 covers 15 bases. CDR1 and CDR2 (germline): SNHLY, FYNNEI. This CDR3 is 15 amino acids long. V lost 6 bases and J lost 2; bases outside the gene matches: 2.

This clonotype has at least ten counts. The chain uses TRBV7-9 and TRBJ1-2; possibly TRBD1 for D (5 bases). CDR1 is SEHNR, CDR2 FQNEAQ, per germline (reference sequence). The CDR3 loop spans 14 amino acids. Trimming took off 4 bases at V and 2 bases at J, with 11 bases between the two ends. The CDR3 is CASSYPQGNYGYTF. DNA for the CDR3: TGTGCCAGCAGCTATCCTCAGGGAAACTATGGCTACACCTTC.

In this sample, this clonotype turned up many times. CDR3 loop: CASSLTAGGGNTEAFF. CDR3 nucleotide sequence: TGTGCCAGCAGCCTCACCGCAGGTGGGGGTAACACTGAAGCTTTCTTT. This chain joins TRBV27 and TRBJ1-1; D perhaps matches TRBD1 (5 bases). Germline V gene data show CDR1 as MNHEY and CDR2 as SMNVEV (reference sequence). The CDR3 contains 16 residues. The V end lost 6 bases, the J end lost 2 bases, and 19 bases lay between the germline ends.

This clonotype was counted ten times or more. The J gene is TRBJ2-1, the V gene TRBV10-3; D not resolved. V lost 8 bases, J lost 8 bases, and 16 bases lay in between. Germline V gives CDR1 ENHRY, CDR2 SYGVKD. The CDR3 extends over 13 amino acids. CDR3 sequence (DNA): TGTGCCATCCAGACGAGTCTTGGAGATGAGCAGTTCTTC. This sequence encodes CAIQTSLGDEQFF.

This clonotype was seen repeatedly, ten times or more. V and J are TRBV10-3 and TRBJ2-1; TRBD2 matches 12 bases. With V trimmed by 10 bases and J by 4 bases, 2 bases remained unmatched. Germline CDR1 is ENHRY and CDR2 is SYGVKD. The CDR3 contains 13 residues. The CDR3 region is CASGLAGYNEQFF. The CDR3 DNA sequence: TGTGCCAGCGGACTAGCGGGGTACAATGAGCAGTTCTTC.

This clonotype was counted only a few times. J is TRBJ1-3 and V is TRBV12-5, with D uncertain. The CDR3 is 14 amino acids. CDR1 is LGHNT, CDR2 FRNRAP, per germline. The germline V and J ends were trimmed by 2 bases and 0 bases, with 5 bases remaining between them. The CDR3 region is CASGLRSSGNTIYF. CDR3 DNA sequence: TGTGCTAGTGGTTTGAGGTCCTCTGGAAACACCATATATTTT.

At least ten counts were recorded for this clonotype. The rearrangement uses TRBV4-3 and TRBJ2-5; D is perhaps TRBD2 (5 bases). V was shortened by 1 base and J by 1 base, with 10 bases between the two germline ends. The germline V gene has CDR1 LGHNA and CDR2 YSLEER. This CDR3 has 15 amino acids. The CDR3 nucleotides read TGCGCCAGCAGCCAAGTGGGAGCGGCCCAAGAGACCCAGTACTTC. Translating gives CASSQVGAAQETQYF.

This clonotype was recorded many times. The chain joins TRBV20-1 to TRBJ2-5, with 9 bases aligning to TRBD2. CDR3 length: 16 amino acids. Germline V gene sequence: CDR1 DFQATT, CDR2 SNEGSKA (reference sequence). With V trimmed by 0 bases and J by 5 bases, 10 bases remained unmatched. DNA of the CDR3: TGCAGTGCTAGAGAGGGTTGGCGGGGGGGCGGGGAGACCCAGTACTTC. Translated, it gives CSAREGWRGGGETQYF.

Many counts were recorded for this clonotype. The chain combines TRBV20-1 with TRBJ1-5; D is ambiguous. The CDR3 has 19 amino acids. V gave up 0 bases and J gave up 0 bases, with 21 bases separating them. The germline V gene has CDR1 DFQATT and CDR2 SNEGSKA (reference sequence). CDR3 protein: CSARDEGERPFSSNQPQHF. The CDR3 nucleotides are TGCAGTGCTAGAGACGAAGGAGAGAGACCTTTTTCTAGCAATCAGCCCCAGCATTTT.

There are many counts of this clonotype. The DNA for the CDR3 is TGTGCCAGCAGCCCGGAGGGGCGGCCCCAGCATTTT. It is translated as CASSPEGRPQHF. This chain joins TRBV12-3 or TRBV12-4 and TRBJ1-5, with a weak D call TRBD1 (5 bases). This CDR3 contains 12 residues. Deletions cut 6 bases from V and 9 bases from J, with 12 bases between.

The table lists this clonotype with many counts. The chain has TRBV11-2 and TRBJ2-4; D remains unclear. This CDR3 region has 16 residues. Germline V gives CDR1 SGHAT, CDR2 FQNNGV. V lost 2 bases and J 0 bases, leaving 11 bases between the germline ends. The CDR3 DNA follows: TGTGCCAGCAGCTTAACTGGCTTGGTAGCCAAAAACATTCAGTACTTC. It yields the protein CASSLTGLVAKNIQYF.

This clonotype was detected many times. The gene calls are TRBV7-2 and TRBJ2-6, with 11 bases matching TRBD2. CDR1 is SGHTA, CDR2 FQGNSA, per germline. J lost 0 bases, V lost 2 bases, and 6 bases had no gene match. The CDR3 consists of 19 residues. The CDR3, as DNA: TGTGCCAGCAGCTTAAGGAGACTAGCGGGGTTCTCTGGGGCCAACGTCCTGACTTTC. Protein: CASSLRRLAGFSGANVLTF.